The present T cell receptor beta chain was sequenced within a study of prognosis after radiotherapy for stage I lung cancer. At the level of the study: Every patient with non-small cell lung cancer was judged medically inoperable. Distant metastasis occurred in a handful of patients at a median of approximately 7 months after radiotherapy, while approximately 15 showed no significant progression. Study-wide results and limits: Patients without metastases reportedly showed TRBV and TRBJ gene usage unlike that of patients with metastases.

As concerns this clonotype: The antigen remains unidentified.

Sample collection consisted of about 6 milliliters of peripheral blood drawn at each of two time points. Using two-round multiplex PCR, the authors amplified TCR beta CDR3 from genomic DNA. Primers were specific to each TRBV and TRBJ gene in first-round PCR. In TCRdb, the multiplex PCR reads were re-called with MiXCR into one record per CDR3 protein. Of tens of thousands of distinct CDR3 sequences listed, around 48% are singletons. The clonotype originates from a donor aged 50 or older with non-small cell lung cancer. Specimen: PBMCs, collected before or after stereotactic body radiation therapy (not recorded which).

The CDR3 region is CATSDSYPRHAMDEQFF. The CDR3 DNA is TGTGCCACCAGTGACAGTTACCCAAGACACGCGATGGATGAGCAGTTCTTC. The gene calls are TRBV24-1 and TRBJ2-1, with D unclear. Trimming removed 4 bases at V and 8 bases at J, with 23 bases between. CDR1 and CDR2 (germline): KGHDR, SFDVKD. The CDR3 runs to 17 residues.